The rows below give T cell receptor beta chains drawn from one sample of a study of graft-versus-host responses after intestinal transplantation. Data came from immunoSEQ multiplex PCR; TCRdb stores just in-frame clones and leaves some out. The sample records 50,000 to 55,000 clones, roughly 90% being singletons. Their cognate antigens are unknown. The sequencing used unstimulated CD4+ T cells sorted from spleen or lymph node cells, collected before transplant. Receptors were obtained from a human donor who was the organ donor for an intestinal transplant. Each CDR3 is given with its conserved first and last residue. D genes are given only for firm matches. Clone size appears in some rows only: once, few, many, or a class for an expanded clone.

>TRBD2|TRBV7-2|few
CASSFKAGAKYNEQFF
>-|TRBV5-1|-
CASSLVVGQIQETQYF
>-|TRBV4-1|-
CASSQVGGRTGELFF
>TRBD1|TRBV2|once
CASSPGQGRQRGETQYF
>TRBD1|TRBV7-3|-
CASSPGQATGELFF
>-|TRBV29-1|-
CSVEGVRGKSYEQYF
>-|TRBV6-5|few
CASSLQAYNEQFF
>-|TRBV6-1|-
CASSERGRLATGELFF
>TRBD2|TRBV5-1|-
CASSLVGGGYQETQYF
>-|TRBV11-2|-
CASSLELVPGYEQYF
>-|TRBV15|-
CATSRGVTGEKLFF
>-|TRBV7-2|-
CASSLELIPDTQYF
>-|TRBV11-1|-
CASASGTLSTDTQYF
>-|TRBV7-3|-
CASSNRGGEQYF
>TRBD2|TRBV10-3|-
CAISESPSQLAGLGATQYF
>TRBD1|TRBV29-1|-
CSVEETGVRAFF
>-|TRBV19|-
CASSNGGLAADTQYF
>TRBD2|TRBV5-1|-
CASSLRSVGLAGALEQFF
>-|TRBV11-2|-
CASSPGDQPQHF
>TRBD1|TRBV14|-
CASSPRDRRGDTQYF
>TRBD2|TRBV28|-
CASRHYSGRTGDEQFF
>TRBD1|TRBV4-3|once
CASSQAVGRGGAVTEAFF
>TRBD2|TRBV5-4|-
CASSAMVRGDYEQYF
>-|TRBV7-9|once
CASSWNQANTEAFF
>-|TRBV18|-
CASSPSLEDYGYTF
>TRBD1|TRBV7-3|once
CASSQSGTGFSYEQYF
>TRBD1|TRBV9|-
CASSVGGQSNTEAFF
>-|TRBV11-1|-
CASSLGGSSYEQYF
>TRBD2|TRBV4-2|-
CASSQSLREAGIHEQYF